This T cell receptor beta chain was identified in a study of post-analysis software for immune sequencing data. Study background: Several disease courses (relapsing-remitting, secondary progressive and progressive-relapsing) of multiple sclerosis were included.

Regarding this clonotype: Its antigen is undetermined. Germline and junction disagree at one end, which may indicate a read error.

The length of the CDR3 is 14 residues. Germline V gene lookup returns CDR1 SEHNR and CDR2 FQNEAQ (reference sequence). The library was made from cDNA and included unique molecular identifiers. From the PCR reads, TCRdb called clonotypes with MiXCR, one entry per CDR3 protein. The data contain about 770,000 distinct CDR3 sequences, around 42% of them seen just once; the ten biggest clones take up 4% to 5%. Study results and limitations: Elevated frequency relative to controls characterized four or five TRBV segments in patients, TRBV5-6, TRBV5-1 and TRBV20-1 among them.

Sequenced sample: blood. V usage is TRBV7-9 and J usage is TRBJ2-1; TRBD1 matches 10 bases. This receptor was taken from a girl aged 5 to 17 with multiple sclerosis. The CDR3 spells CVSRSGTGVFEQFF. CDR3 nucleotides: TGTGTCAGCAGGTCAGGGACAGGGGTATTTGAGCAGTTCTTC.